The 17 T cell receptor beta chains in this list originate from one sample, sequenced in a study of human T cells and chemical hapten exposure (dated by TCRdb to the early 2020s). The label giving this sample's time point can be read as: pre-sensitization, week 0. In the paper's terms, the treatment or condition label means: therapeutic diphenylcyclopropenone sensitization with weekly scalp DPC. The library was obtained by RACE. Sequencing relied on a NextSeq 500. Starting from the raw public reads, TCRdb applied fastp trimming at Q25, assembled clones with MiXCR and retained in-frame beta chains. Entries are consolidated by CDR3 protein sequence, retaining the most common genes and DNA. The sample table records tens of thousands of distinct CDR3 sequences; around 9.9% of these occur just once. The ten most abundant clones make up roughly 5% of the sample. The sample in question was whole blood, obtained in connection with sensitization to the hapten diphenylcyclopropenone (DPC). These receptor sequences come from a woman in her forties or fifties with alopecia areata. Some clones in this sample may be carry-over from other donors' samples.

This clonotype was observed at least ten times. DNA of the CDR3: TGCAGTGCTAACTCGGGACAGTCCTACGAGCAGTACTTC. Protein product: CSANSGQSYEQYF. The V and J genes are TRBV20-1 and TRBJ2-7, with 7 bases fitting TRBD1. The CDR3 is 13 amino acids. V gave up 4 bases and J gave up 1 base; unmatched junction bases: 4. The germline CDR1 and CDR2 sequences are DFQATT and SNEGSKA (reference sequence).

In its sample, this clonotype was seen many times. This sequence joins TRBV9 and TRBJ1-1, with a possible D match to TRBD1 (5 bases). With 0 bases removed from V and 3 bases from J, the gap between germline ends came to 9 bases. This CDR3 region has 14 residues. Germline-derived CDR1 and CDR2 are SGDLS and YYNGEE. CDR3 protein: CASSVGGGYTEAFF. In DNA, the CDR3 is TGTGCCAGCAGCGTAGGCGGGGGTTACACTGAAGCTTTCTTT.

This CDR3 reads CSGTGRGNTIYF. CDR3 coding DNA: TGCAGCGGGACAGGGCGGGGAAACACCATATATTTT. The rearrangement links TRBV29-1 to TRBJ1-3, with 8 bases that match TRBD1. V trimming: 7 bases; J trimming: 4 bases; junction bases outside the gene matches: 3. CDR1 SQVTM and CDR2 ANQGSEA come from the germline V gene. This CDR3 contains 12 residues.

This clonotype has only a few counts. One junction end does not reproduce the germline sequence, and a read error may be involved. The rearrangement uses TRBV6-1 and TRBJ2-5, with D maybe TRBD1 (6 bases). This CDR3 is 11 amino acids long. Germline V gene sequence: CDR1 MNHNS, CDR2 SASEGT. The CDR3 region has the DNA TGTGCCAGCAGTGAAGTCAGGGGCTTCCGCTTC. Translating gives CASSEVRGFRF.

The table lists this clonotype with a few counts. This chain connects TRBV6-2 or TRBV6-3 to TRBJ1-1; 8 positions agree with TRBD1. J lost 3 bases, V lost 6 bases, and 3 bases had no gene match. Germline V gene lookup returns CDR1 MNHEY and CDR2 SVGEGT. There are 13 residues in the CDR3. The DNA for the CDR3 is TGTGCCAGCAGCAACAGGGGGGACACTGAAGCTTTCTTT. This sequence encodes CASSNRGDTEAFF.

Many counts were recorded for this clonotype. The chain is built from TRBV6-2 or TRBV6-3 and TRBJ2-6; D is perhaps TRBD1 (6 bases). Trimming stripped 8 bases from V and 2 bases from J, with 10 bases between. Germline lookup yields CDR1 MNHEY and CDR2 SVGEGT. The CDR3 spans 14 residues. This CDR3 reads CASAYRAGANVLTF. CDR3 DNA sequence: TGTGCCAGCGCATACAGGGCTGGGGCCAACGTCCTGACTTTC.

This chain's CDR3 is CASSSPPVWGNTGELFF. The CDR3 DNA reads as TGCGCCAGCAGCTCTCCTCCCGTCTGGGGGAACACCGGGGAGCTGTTTTTT. The chain combines TRBV5-1 with TRBJ2-2, with unresolved D. Germline CDR1 SGHRS, CDR2 YFSETQ. Trimming took off 3 bases at V and 1 base at J, with 16 bases between the two ends. The CDR3 runs 17 residues.

This clonotype was observed a few times. The chain uses TRBV18 and TRBJ1-6, with 8 bases fitting TRBD1. Germline assignment: CDR1 KGHSH and CDR2 LQKENI. CDR3 length equals 12 residues. After removal of 9 bases from V and 7 bases from J, the junction contained 2 bases not matched to a gene. The CDR3 spells CASGQGNSPLHF. As DNA, the CDR3 is TGTGCCAGTGGACAGGGAAATTCACCCCTCCACTTT.

This clonotype was seen many times. The chain recombines TRBV18 with TRBJ2-5; weak D call: TRBD1 (6 bases). The CDR3 runs 14 residues. V lost 3 bases, J lost 1 base, and 9 bases lay in between. Germline V gives CDR1 KGHSH, CDR2 LQKENI. The DNA for the CDR3 is TGTGCCAGCTCACCCACAGGGACCCAAGAGACCCAGTACTTC. Protein: CASSPTGTQETQYF.

This clonotype turned up a few times. This chain connects TRBV4-3 to TRBJ1-1; D is uncertain. The CDR3 is 14 residues long. The ends were cut back, 1 base at V and 1 base at J, with 7 bases in the middle. Germline V lookup: CDR1 LGHNA, CDR2 YSLEER. The CDR3 DNA sequence: TGCGCCAGCAGCCAAGCCAGCAAGAACACTGAAGCTTTCTTT. Encoded protein: CASSQASKNTEAFF.

This clonotype was seen a few times. The rearrangement links TRBV7-2 to TRBJ2-5; 9 bases map to TRBD2. Germline V gene lookup returns CDR1 SGHTA and CDR2 FQGNSA. V was clipped by 5 bases and J by 4 bases; unmatched bases: 8. This CDR3 comprises 15 residues. Here the CDR3 reads CASSPTGGRVETQYF. Written as DNA, the CDR3 is TGTGCCAGCAGCCCGACGGGCGGGAGGGTAGAGACCCAGTACTTC.

Many counts were recorded for this clonotype. The chain joins TRBV28 to TRBJ2-7; D perhaps matches TRBD1 (6 bases). The CDR3 is 15 residues long. V was cut by 6 bases and J by 0 bases, with 15 bases left in between. Germline V gene sequence: CDR1 MDHEN, CDR2 SYDVKM. The CDR3 region is CASRTDRLSSYEQYF. In DNA form, the CDR3 reads TGTGCCAGCAGAACCGACAGGTTAAGCTCCTACGAGCAGTACTTC.

The chain is built from TRBV6-2 or TRBV6-3 and TRBJ1-6; D not certain. The CDR3 runs 14 residues. V lost 2 bases to trimming and J lost 5 bases, with 7 bases between them. Germline assignment: CDR1 MNHEY and CDR2 SVGEGT. The CDR3 region is CASSYRWDNSPLHF. The CDR3 region has the DNA TGTGCCAGCAGTTACCGGTGGGATAATTCACCCCTCCACTTT.

This clonotype was detected ten times or more. The chain combines TRBV28 with TRBJ1-5, with a weak D call TRBD1 (6 bases). The CDR3 sequence is 15 residues long. V gave up 6 bases and J gave up 4 bases, with 16 bases separating them. Looked up from germline, CDR1 is MDHEN and CDR2 is SYDVKM. The CDR3 sequence is CASRLEDSRNQPQHF. The CDR3 DNA reads TGTGCCAGCAGGTTGGAGGACAGCAGAAATCAGCCCCAGCATTTT.

The rearrangement uses TRBV25-1 and TRBJ2-5; tentative D call: TRBD2 (6 bases). Looked up from germline, CDR1 is MGHDK and CDR2 is SYGVNS. V was clipped by 2 bases and J by 1 base, with 11 bases between them. The CDR3 loop spans 15 amino acids. CDR3 nucleotide sequence: TGTGCCAGCAGTGAACCCGGGACTGCCCAAGAGACCCAGTACTTC. As protein: CASSEPGTAQETQYF.

In this sample, this clonotype turned up many times. The V and J genes are TRBV29-1 and TRBJ2-3; 8 positions agree with TRBD2. V gave up 6 bases and J gave up 5 bases; unmatched junction bases: 7. The CDR3 runs to 13 residues. Germline-derived CDR1 and CDR2 are SQVTM and ANQGSEA. The CDR3 bases are TGCAGCGTCTTTGCGGGAGGAGGAGATACGCAGTATTTT. Its protein product is CSVFAGGGDTQYF.

This clonotype was found many times. This chain connects TRBV7-3 to TRBJ1-6; 7 nucleotides match TRBD1. The CDR3 covers 15 residues. The junction had 6 bases not matched to a gene; V was cut back by 5 bases and J by 5 bases. From germline, CDR1 is SGHTA and CDR2 FQGTGA. The CDR3 sequence: CASSATGNDNSPLHF. Written as DNA, the CDR3 is TGTGCCAGCAGCGCGACAGGGAATGATAATTCACCCCTCCACTTT.